These 23 T cell receptor beta chains were all obtained from the same sample, sequenced in a study of T cells in tuberculosis. Generated by immunoSEQ multiplex PCR, the TCRdb table keeps only in-frame clones and is missing some. The sample contains tens of thousands of clones, 85% to 95% of which appear only once. Sequenced input: PBMCs. The receptors stem from a donor between 10 and 35 years old with latent tuberculosis or without tuberculosis infection. Some clones in this sample may be carry-over from other donors' samples.

The chain has TRBV19 and TRBJ1-2; 11 bases align to TRBD1. CDR1 and CDR2 (germline): LNHDA, SQIVND (reference sequence). The CDR3 loop spans 15 amino acids. With 5 bases clipped from V and 5 bases from J, the junction kept 7 bases outside the gene matches. For the CDR3, the DNA is TGTGCCAGTAGTTACCTGGACAGGGGGCCGTATGGCTACACCTTC. It codes for CASSYLDRGPYGYTF.

This clone was counted between two and nine times. V and J are TRBV19 and TRBJ2-2; possible D gene TRBD1, 5 bases. V lost 5 bases and J 5 bases, leaving 9 bases between the germline ends. The CDR3 length is 13 residues. Germline assignment: CDR1 LNHDA and CDR2 SQIVND (reference sequence). The CDR3 region has the DNA TGTGCCAGTAGTTCTCCAGGGACCGGGGAGCTGTTTTTT. This sequence encodes CASSSPGTGELFF.

In its sample, this clone was seen once. The chain combines TRBV6-6 with TRBJ1-4; TRBD1 agrees at 8 bases. The CDR3 is 13 residues long. V was pared by 10 bases and J by 5 bases, with 6 bases of the junction left unmatched. Looked up from germline, CDR1 is MNHNY and CDR2 is SVGAGI (reference sequence). CDR3 in DNA: TGTGCCACGCTAACAGGGGGAAATGAAAAACTGTTTTTT. Protein sequence: CATLTGGNEKLFF.

The chain uses TRBV4-1 and TRBJ2-1, with a weak D call TRBD2 (5 bases). Germline V CDR1 and CDR2: MGHRA, YSYEKL. The V gene lost 1 base and the J gene lost 7 bases, with 5 bases spanning the gap. The CDR3 has 12 residues. The CDR3 coding sequence is TGCGCCAGCAGCCAAGGACTAAATGAGCAGTTCTTC. Residues: CASSQGLNEQFF.

The chain carries TRBV11-2 and TRBJ2-1, with a weak D call TRBD1 (6 bases). This CDR3 contains 13 residues. CDR1 is SGHAT and CDR2 is FQNNGV in the germline V gene. Deletions cut 5 bases from V and 6 bases from J, with 11 bases between. The CDR3 DNA reads TGTGCCAGCAGCCTGGGACACCTCAATGAGCAGTTCTTC. It translates to CASSLGHLNEQFF.

The chain has TRBV5-1 and TRBJ2-7; D is perhaps TRBD1 (6 bases). CDR3 length: 15 residues. From germline, CDR1 is SGHRS and CDR2 YFSETQ. Between the trimmed V and J ends, which lost 0 bases and 6 bases, there was a span of 16 bases. Here the CDR3 DNA reads TGCGCCAGCAGCTTGGGGTCAGGGGACCCCTCCGAGCAGTACTTC. Translating it yields CASSLGSGDPSEQYF.

A single count supports this clone. The chain links TRBV7-9 to TRBJ2-5, with 8 nucleotides matching TRBD2. Per the germline V gene, CDR1 is SEHNR and CDR2 is FQNEAQ (reference sequence). V was pared by 2 bases and J by 4 bases, with 9 bases of the junction left unmatched. The CDR3 is 16 amino acids. The CDR3 reads CASSLRIAGPRETQYF. The DNA of the CDR3 is TGTGCCAGCAGCTTAAGAATAGCGGGGCCTAGAGAGACCCAGTACTTC.

The chain joins TRBV6-1 to TRBJ1-2; TRBD1 aligns across 11 bases. The CDR3 is made up of 14 amino acids. Germline CDR1 is MNHNS and CDR2 is SASEGT. V lost 7 bases to trimming and J lost 3 bases; unmatched junction nucleotides: 4. CDR3 residues: CASTGQGADYGYTF. CDR3 nucleotides: TGTGCCAGCACTGGACAGGGGGCTGACTATGGCTACACCTTC.

The V call is TRBV7-9, the J call TRBJ1-5; D gene uncertain. Per germline, CDR1 SEHNR and CDR2 FQNEAQ (reference sequence). The V and J ends lost 1 base and 5 bases respectively, with 6 bases between them. This CDR3 is built from 13 residues. The CDR3 DNA sequence: TGTGCCAGCAGCTTAGTCTCTCATCAGCCCCAGCATTTT. Residues: CASSLVSHQPQHF.

V usage is TRBV6-5 and J usage is TRBJ2-7, with 7 bases identical to TRBD2. Germline CDR1 reads MNHEY; CDR2 reads SVGAGI. CDR3 size: 15 residues. Trimming removed 5 bases from V and 4 bases from J; junction bases left unmatched: 11. CDR3 bases: TGTGCCAGCAGTCCCTCAGGACTAGAAATTTACGAGCAGTACTTC. Its translation is CASSPSGLEIYEQYF.

The rearrangement links TRBV2 to TRBJ2-7, with 9 bases matching TRBD2. V was pared by 8 bases and J by 2 bases, with 4 bases of the junction left unmatched. Germline V gene data show CDR1 as SNHLY and CDR2 as FYNNEI. CDR3 length: 13 amino acids. CDR3 in amino acids: CASATSGAYEQYF. The CDR3 nucleotides are TGTGCCAGCGCGACTAGCGGTGCCTACGAGCAGTACTTC.

This rearrangement joins TRBV11-2 to TRBJ1-4; D may be TRBD1 (6 bases). The CDR3 has 15 residues. CDR1 is SGHAT and CDR2 is FQNNGV in the germline V gene. Trimming pared 7 bases from V and 5 bases from J, leaving 17 bases between. CDR3 protein: CASIKRGTLNEKLFF. For the CDR3, the DNA is TGTGCCAGCATCAAAAGGGGGACCCTAAATGAAAAACTGTTTTTT.

This chain joins TRBV7-9 and TRBJ2-2, with 11 bases identical to TRBD1. V trimming: 5 bases; J trimming: 5 bases; junction bases outside the gene matches: 4. The V gene's germline CDR1 is SEHNR and CDR2 FQNEAQ (reference sequence). This CDR3 comprises 15 residues. For the CDR3, the DNA is TGTGCCAGCAGCACCGGGACAGGGGGAACCGGGGAGCTGTTTTTT. It codes for CASSTGTGGTGELFF.

This rearrangement joins TRBV6-5 to TRBJ1-2; D is uncertain. CDR3 length equals 13 residues. CDR1 MNHEY and CDR2 SVGAGI come from the germline V gene. V lost 3 bases and J lost 3, with 8 bases in between. The chain's CDR3 is CASSYNRDYGYTF. CDR3 DNA: TGTGCCAGCAGTTATAACCGGGACTATGGCTACACCTTC.

The gene calls are TRBV18 and TRBJ2-7, with D possibly matching TRBD2 (7 bases). The CDR3 is 15 residues long. V shed 4 bases and J shed 0 bases, with 13 bases lying between them. Germline V lookup: CDR1 KGHSH, CDR2 LQKENI. The CDR3 is CASSRLGGASYEQYF. The CDR3 DNA sequence: TGTGCCAGCTCACGCCTAGGGGGGGCCTCCTACGAGCAGTACTTC.

The chain links TRBV7-8 to TRBJ2-7; 8 bases are a match to TRBD2. The CDR3 spans 17 residues. Trimming cost V 3 bases and J 3 bases; bases outside gene matches: 13. CDR1 is SGHVS, CDR2 FQNEAQ, per germline. The CDR3 nucleotides read TGTGCCAGCAGCTTGTGGGCGGGGGGATCTTATAACTACGAGCAGTACTTC. Translated: CASSLWAGGSYNYEQYF.

The DNA for the CDR3 is TGCGCCAGCAGGGGGACTAGCGGGCGCAATGAGCAGTTCTTC. This translates into CASRGTSGRNEQFF. The chain is built from TRBV4-1 and TRBJ2-1, with TRBD2 matching over 12 bases. CDR1 and CDR2 from the germline V gene are MGHRA and YSYEKL. The V and J ends lost 6 bases and 6 bases, in that order; junction bases with no gene match: 3. The CDR3 consists of 14 residues.

This chain uses TRBV9 with TRBJ2-3, with 8 bases that match TRBD2. This CDR3 is 15 amino acids long. Germline CDR1 is SGDLS and CDR2 is YYNGEE. J lost 2 bases, V lost 2 bases, and 4 bases had no gene match. In DNA, the CDR3 is TGTGCCAGCAGCGTCCGGGGGGGCTTCACAGATACGCAGTATTTT. Protein sequence: CASSVRGGFTDTQYF.

The chain uses TRBV5-5 and TRBJ1-4, with D maybe TRBD1 (5 bases). This CDR3 is built from 13 residues. Trimming took off 0 bases at V and 15 bases at J, with 15 bases between the two ends. CDR1 and CDR2 (germline): SGHKS, YYEKEE (reference sequence). CDR3 region: CASSLEGEVGMFF. The CDR3 DNA follows: TGTGCCAGCAGCTTGGAAGGGGAGGTCGGTATGTTTTTT.

The V gene is TRBV13, the J gene TRBJ1-2; the D is unclear. The CDR3 is 13 amino acids. Trimming took off 0 bases at V and 5 bases at J, with 7 bases between the two ends. Germline lookup yields CDR1 PRHDT and CDR2 FYEKMQ (reference sequence). For the CDR3, the DNA is TGTGCCAGCAGCTTAGGCAGCGGATATGGCTACACCTTC. Its protein is CASSLGSGYGYTF.

V gene TRBV28 combines with J gene TRBJ2-7; 14 bases are a match to TRBD2. CDR1 MDHEN and CDR2 SYDVKM come from the germline V gene. The CDR3 is 18 residues long. Losses at the gene ends were 5 bases for V and 2 bases for J; bases not matched to a gene: 11. Here the CDR3 reads CASSPLGLAGDRTYEQYF. The CDR3 nucleotides are TGTGCCAGCAGTCCGCTGGGACTAGCGGGAGATCGGACCTACGAGCAGTACTTC.

This chain joins TRBV4-1 and TRBJ2-1, with no clear D. Germline values: CDR1 MGHRA, CDR2 YSYEKL. Between the trimmed V and J ends, which lost 3 bases and 4 bases, there was a span of 22 bases. CDR3 length equals 18 residues. The CDR3 region is CASSHKMMGHIGYNEQFF. The CDR3 bases are TGCGCCAGCAGCCACAAGATGATGGGCCACATTGGGTACAATGAGCAGTTCTTC.

This chain joins TRBV7-2 and TRBJ2-5; TRBD1 agrees at 9 bases. The CDR3 totals 14 residues. Germline CDR1 and CDR2: SGHTA and FQGNSA. Unmatched junction bases numbered 5, after V lost 5 bases and J lost 4 bases. The CDR3, as DNA: TGTGCCAGCAGCCGAAGACAGGGGGGAGAGACCCAGTACTTC. Translation gives CASSRRQGGETQYF.